What follows is one T cell receptor (beta chain) and its context. Antigen specificity is unknown. These data come from a study of cytomegalovirus exposure and HLA in healthy donors. This PCR relied on a set of 60 Vbeta primers and 13 Jbeta primers. The method was immunoSEQ multiplex PCR; TCRdb's version includes in-frame clones alone and lacks a portion of them. The sample holds approximately 130,000 clones. Deletions cut 6 bases from V and 0 bases from J, with 6 bases between. CDR1 and CDR2 from the germline V gene are LNHDA and SQIVND (reference sequence). This CDR3 is 14 amino acids long. Study findings and constraints: The study put under 200 TCR beta chains on its list as cytomegalovirus-associated.

Sequencing was carried out using PBMCs. V gene TRBV19 combines with J gene TRBJ1-6; D is unclear. The sequence came from a woman in her sixties or seventies in good health and CMV-seronegative. Here the CDR3 reads CASRRSSYNSPLHF. DNA of the CDR3: TGTGCCAGTAGGAGAAGCTCCTATAATTCACCCCTCCACTTT.